The present TCR beta chain was sequenced within a study of T cells in Graves' hyperthyroidism and ophthalmopathy. Overall study findings and caveats: Appearing also in blood were most of the thyroid clonotypes expanded above 0.001.

The CDR3 has 14 amino acids. Germline loops: CDR1 MNHNS, CDR2 SASEGT. Trimming cost V 3 bases and J 6 bases; bases outside gene matches: 3. This clonotype was seen once. The antigen is not known. Amplified TCR beta CDR3 regions derived from RNA transcripts. With the HTBI primer set, the TCR CDR3 went through a first round of RT-PCR. TCRdb re-analysed the multiplex PCR reads in MiXCR, keeping a single row per CDR3 protein. The sample has a few hundred thousand distinct CDR3 sequences; less than 25% are singletons. The sequencing sample was made of blood. This sequence originates from a man aged 18 to 29 with Graves' hyperthyroidism. This sequence joins TRBV6-1 and TRBJ2-2; 8 bases are shared with TRBD1. CDR3 residues: CASSDRGRPGELFF. Here the CDR3 DNA reads TGTGCCAGCAGTGACAGGGGGCGCCCCGGGGAGCTGTTTTTT.